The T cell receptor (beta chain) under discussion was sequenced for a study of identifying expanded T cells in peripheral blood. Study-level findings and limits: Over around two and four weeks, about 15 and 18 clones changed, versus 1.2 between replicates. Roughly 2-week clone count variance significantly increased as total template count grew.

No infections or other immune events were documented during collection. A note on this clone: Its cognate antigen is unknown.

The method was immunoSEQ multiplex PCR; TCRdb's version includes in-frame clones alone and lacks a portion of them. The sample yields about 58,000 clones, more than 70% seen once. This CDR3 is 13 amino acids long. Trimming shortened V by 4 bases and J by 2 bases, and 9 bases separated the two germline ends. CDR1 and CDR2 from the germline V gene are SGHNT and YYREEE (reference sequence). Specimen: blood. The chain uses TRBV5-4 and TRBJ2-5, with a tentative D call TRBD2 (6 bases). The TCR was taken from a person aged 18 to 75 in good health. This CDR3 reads CASSPREQETQYF. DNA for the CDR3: TGTGCCAGCAGCCCCCGGGAGCAAGAGACCCAGTACTTC.